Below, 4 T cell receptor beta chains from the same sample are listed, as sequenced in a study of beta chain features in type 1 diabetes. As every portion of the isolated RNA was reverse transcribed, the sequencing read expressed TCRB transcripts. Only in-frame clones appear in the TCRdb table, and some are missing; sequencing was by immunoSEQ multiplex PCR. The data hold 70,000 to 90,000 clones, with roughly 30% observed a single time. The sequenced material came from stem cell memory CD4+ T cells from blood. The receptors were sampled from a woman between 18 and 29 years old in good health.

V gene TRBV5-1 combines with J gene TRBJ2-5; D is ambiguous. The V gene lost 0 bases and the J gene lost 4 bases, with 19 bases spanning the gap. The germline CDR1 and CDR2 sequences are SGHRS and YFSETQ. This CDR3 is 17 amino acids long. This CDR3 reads CASSLVIRVSPRETQYF. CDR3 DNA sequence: TGCGCCAGCAGCTTGGTGATCAGAGTTAGCCCCCGAGAGACCCAGTACTTC.

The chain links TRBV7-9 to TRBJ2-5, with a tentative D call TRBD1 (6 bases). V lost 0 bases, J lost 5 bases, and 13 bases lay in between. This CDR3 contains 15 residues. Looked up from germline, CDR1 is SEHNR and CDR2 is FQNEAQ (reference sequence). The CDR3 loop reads CASSLATGSSETQYF. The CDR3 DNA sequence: TGTGCCAGCAGCTTAGCAACAGGGAGTTCGGAGACCCAGTACTTC. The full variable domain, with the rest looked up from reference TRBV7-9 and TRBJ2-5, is DTGVSQNPRHKITKRGQNVTFRCDPISEHNRLYWYRQTLGQGPEFLTYFQNEAQLEKSRLLSDRFSAERPKGSFSTLEIQRTEQGDSAMYLCASSLATGSSETQYFGPGTRLLVL.

This CDR3 reads CASSLGQSNTEAFF. The CDR3 DNA sequence: TGCGCCAGCAGCTTGGGACAAAGCAACACTGAAGCTTTCTTT. V gene TRBV5-1 combines with J gene TRBJ1-1; D is ambiguous. Trimming cost V 0 bases and J 2 bases, with 8 bases left between them. The CDR3 sequence is 14 residues long. Germline V gene data show CDR1 as SGHRS and CDR2 as YFSETQ.

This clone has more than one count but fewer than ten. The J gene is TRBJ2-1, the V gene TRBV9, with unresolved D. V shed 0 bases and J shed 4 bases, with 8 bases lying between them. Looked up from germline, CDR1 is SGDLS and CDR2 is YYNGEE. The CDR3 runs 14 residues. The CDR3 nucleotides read TGTGCCAGCAGCGTAGAGTCCCAGTACAATGAGCAGTTCTTC. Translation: CASSVESQYNEQFF.